The 14 T cell receptor beta chains presented below share a single source sample, sequenced in a study of T cells in localized non-small cell lung cancer. Here immunoSEQ multiplex PCR was the method, and the copy in TCRdb shows in-frame clones only, minus some. The sample consists of 15,000 to 20,000 clones, about 89% of them appearing once. Specimen: peripheral blood, collected before any cancer treatment. The receptors were sampled from a male donor older than 55 with stage II squamous cell lung carcinoma.

The chain joins TRBV6-6 to TRBJ2-7; D assignment may be TRBD1 or TRBD2 (5 bases each). The CDR3 consists of 15 residues. V lost 0 bases to trimming and J lost 5 bases, with 14 bases between them. The germline V gene encodes CDR1 MNHNY and CDR2 SVGAGI (reference sequence). CDR3 sequence (DNA): TGTGCCAGCAGTTACTCGCCAGGGAGCCGCCACGAGCAGTACTTC. This gives the protein CASSYSPGSRHEQYF.

The J gene is TRBJ2-7, the V gene TRBV4-1, with 9 bases aligning to TRBD2. Trimming cost V 1 base and J 9 bases; bases outside gene matches: 13. Germline V lookup: CDR1 MGHRA, CDR2 YSYEKL. This CDR3 is 16 amino acids long. CDR3: CASSQGPGTSLVVQYF. CDR3 bases: TGCGCCAGCAGCCAAGGCCCCGGGACTAGCCTGGTCGTGCAGTACTTC.

This rearrangement joins TRBV7-9 to TRBJ2-2; possibly TRBD1 for D (5 bases). CDR1 SEHNR and CDR2 FQNEAQ come from the germline V gene (reference sequence). The CDR3 has 13 residues. V was cut by 3 bases and J by 5 bases, with 7 bases left in between. CDR3 nucleotide sequence: TGTGCCAGCAGCTTGGCAGGGACCGGGGAGCTGTTTTTT. Encoded protein: CASSLAGTGELFF.

This clone was observed a few times. The chain has TRBV5-1 and TRBJ2-7; 7 bases map to TRBD2. The V and J ends lost 2 bases and 0 bases, in that order; junction bases with no gene match: 2. This CDR3 spans 14 amino acids. Germline CDR1 reads SGHRS; CDR2 reads YFSETQ. For the CDR3, the DNA is TGCGCCAGCAGCTTTGGCGGGAGCTCCTACGAGCAGTACTTC. Amino acids: CASSFGGSSYEQYF.

V gene TRBV11-2 combines with J gene TRBJ2-7; TRBD2 is a possible D gene (6 bases). Germline CDR1 is SGHAT and CDR2 is FQNNGV. This CDR3 is built from 13 residues. The V end lost 5 bases, the J end lost 6 bases, and 14 bases lay between the germline ends. In DNA, the CDR3 is TGTGCCAGCAGCCCCACCGAGCGGGCCGAGCAGTACTTC. It codes for CASSPTERAEQYF.

CDR3 amino acids: CASSKTLGTASRQYF. The CDR3, as DNA: TGTGCCAGTAGTAAGACGCTCGGGACAGCCTCTCGGCAGTACTTC. The chain combines TRBV19 with TRBJ2-7, with 7 positions matching TRBD1. The CDR3 covers 15 residues. Trimming removed 4 bases from V and 9 bases from J; junction bases left unmatched: 15. Looked up from germline, CDR1 is LNHDA and CDR2 is SQIVND (reference sequence).

V usage is TRBV11-2 and J usage is TRBJ2-5, with TRBD2 matching over 9 bases. Trimming removed 8 bases from V and 1 base from J; junction bases left unmatched: 8. This CDR3 is built from 15 residues. Looked up from germline, CDR1 is SGHAT and CDR2 is FQNNGV. The DNA of the CDR3 is TGTGCCAGCCTACCAGCGGGAGGCCTCCAAGAGACCCAGTACTTC. This encodes CASLPAGGLQETQYF.

The V and J genes are TRBV25-1 and TRBJ2-7; 8 bases fit TRBD1. CDR1 and CDR2 from the germline V gene are MGHDK and SYGVNS. Trimming took 6 bases from V and 0 from J; bases not matched to a gene: 1. This CDR3 spans 13 amino acids. The CDR3 coding sequence is TGTGCCAGCAGGACAGGGGCCTCCTACGAGCAGTACTTC. This encodes CASRTGASYEQYF.

The CDR3 protein is CASSPKQASNEQFF. In nucleotides, the CDR3 is TGTGCCAGCTCCCCAAAACAGGCGAGCAATGAGCAGTTCTTC. The chain combines TRBV18 with TRBJ2-1; D perhaps matches TRBD1 (5 bases). Germline V gene sequence: CDR1 KGHSH, CDR2 LQKENI. This CDR3 comprises 14 residues. Trimming took off 6 bases at V and 6 bases at J, with 15 bases between the two ends.

The chain joins TRBV10-3 to TRBJ2-7; TRBD2 matches 16 bases. Trimming at V came to 6 bases and at J to 7 bases, leaving 15 bases not matched to a gene. The germline gives CDR1 ENHRY, CDR2 SYGVKD. The CDR3 length is 18 residues. The CDR3 DNA sequence: TGTGCCATCAGGGGGTCCGGGACTAGCGGGAGGGCTCTTTTGGAGCAGTACTTC. Protein sequence: CAIRGSGTSGRALLEQYF.

This chain connects TRBV19 to TRBJ2-7; perhaps TRBD2 as D (6 bases). Germline loops: CDR1 LNHDA, CDR2 SQIVND (reference sequence). This CDR3 is built from 14 residues. V lost 1 base and J lost 0, with 7 bases in between. CDR3 bases: TGTGCCAGTAGTATAGCTAGCGACTCCTACGAGCAGTACTTC. It yields the protein CASSIASDSYEQYF. Drawing the rest from reference TRBV19 and TRBJ2-7, the complete variable domain is DGGITQSPKYLFRKEGQNVTLSCEQNLNHDAMYWYRQDPGQGLRLIYYSQIVNDFQKGDIAEGYSVSREKKESFPLTVTSAQKNPTAFYLCASSIASDSYEQYFGPGTRLTVT.

The CDR3 spells CASSGRSLYGYTF. CDR3 DNA: TGTGCCAGCAGTGGTAGGTCCCTCTATGGCTACACCTTC. The chain carries TRBV25-1 and TRBJ1-2, with D hard to call. In germline, CDR1 is MGHDK, CDR2 SYGVNS. The V end was cut by 4 bases, the J end by 4 bases, with 10 bases between. This CDR3 contains 13 residues.

The chain links TRBV4-1 to TRBJ2-7, with 11 bases identical to TRBD1. The V gene's germline CDR1 is MGHRA and CDR2 YSYEKL. Trimming cost V 0 bases and J 3 bases; bases outside gene matches: 4. This CDR3 has 16 amino acids. The CDR3 protein is CASSQEGTGGYYEQYF. CDR3 DNA sequence: TGCGCCAGCAGCCAAGAGGGGACAGGGGGTTACTACGAGCAGTACTTC.

The genes are TRBV5-1 and TRBJ1-2, with D unresolved. Germline V CDR1 and CDR2: SGHRS, YFSETQ. The CDR3 consists of 13 residues. Trimming left V 7 bases short and J 4 bases short, with 14 bases between. The DNA of the CDR3 is TGCGCCAGCCGTACAGAGGGAGGCTATGGCTACACCTTC. It specifies CASRTEGGYGYTF.